Listed here is a single T cell receptor beta chain. Antigen unknown. This record comes from a study of T-cell memory formation after mild COVID-19. Study-level information: TCR clusters were largely donor specific. General observations from the study: Clones shrinking from day 15 to 85 showed even CD4/CD8 mixes; later expanders tilted CD4+. Pre-infection memory contained some responding clones, which suggested that cross-reactive memory had joined.

Constant-segment-primed 5'RACE gave TCR alpha and TCR beta cDNA libraries with sample barcodes and UMIs. TCRdb analysed the 5' RACE reads with MiXCR anew, one entry per CDR3 protein. Of under 600,000 distinct CDR3 sequences in the sample, about 20% were seen once. The CDR3 is 15 residues long. Germline CDR1 reads SGHNT; CDR2 reads YYREEE (reference sequence). The V segment lost 4 bases and the J segment 4 bases; nucleotides outside the gene matches: 6. Sequenced material: PBMCs or a T cell subset sorted from them (not recorded which). The TCR comes from an adult woman who had mild COVID-19 (a few samples of this study predate the infection). Cell type and time point are not known. The chain couples TRBV5-4 to TRBJ1-2, with 11 bases matching TRBD1. The CDR3 DNA follows: TGTGCCAGCAGCCTTAGGGGACAGGGGGTCTATGGCTACACCTTC. Translation: CASSLRGQGVYGYTF.